These T cell receptor beta chains were read from a single sample in a study of shared clonotypes between healthy human individuals. Measured with immunoSEQ multiplex PCR; TCRdb has only the in-frame clones, and not every one. This sample has roughly 2.6 million clones, with more than 80% found just once. The sequencing sample was made of naive CD4+ T cells sorted from blood. The receptors derive from a man aged 18 to 35 in good health. CDR3s include the opening cysteine and the closing phenylalanine or tryptophan. The D gene is left open where the match is weak. Not every row has a clone size; where given, it reads once, few, many or a size class.

d_call: -
j_call: TRBJ2-2
clone_size: once
v_call: TRBV6-6
cdr3_nt: TGTGCCAGCAGTTACGGGGGAGAAACCGGGGAGCTGTTTTTT
cdr3_aa: CASSYGGETGELFF

d_call: -
j_call: TRBJ1-1
clone_size: -
v_call: TRBV6-5
cdr3_nt: TGTGCCAGCTCCAGGGGTAAGCTCACTGAAGCTTTCTTT
cdr3_aa: CASSRGKLTEAFF

d_call: TRBD2
j_call: TRBJ2-7
clone_size: -
v_call: TRBV5-6
cdr3_nt: TGTGCCAGCAGCGAACAACTAGCGGGGGGCACCTACGAGCAGTACTTC
cdr3_aa: CASSEQLAGGTYEQYF

d_call: -
j_call: TRBJ1-2
clone_size: -
v_call: TRBV9
cdr3_nt: TGTGCCAGCAAGGGTTATAACTATGGCTACACCTTC
cdr3_aa: CASKGYNYGYTF

d_call: -
j_call: TRBJ1-6
clone_size: -
v_call: TRBV27
cdr3_nt: TGTGCCAGCAGTAAACTTAGGACCGATTACAATTCACCCCTCCACTTT
cdr3_aa: CASSKLRTDYNSPLHF

d_call: -
j_call: TRBJ1-5
clone_size: -
v_call: TRBV7-2
cdr3_nt: TGTGCCAGCAGCTTTACAAAAAATCAGCCCCAGCATTTT
cdr3_aa: CASSFTKNQPQHF

d_call: TRBD1
j_call: TRBJ1-1
clone_size: -
v_call: TRBV5-1
cdr3_nt: TGCGCCAGCAGCCTCGGACAGGGGAGCACTGAAGCTTTCTTT
cdr3_aa: CASSLGQGSTEAFF

d_call: -
j_call: TRBJ2-7
clone_size: once
v_call: TRBV6-1
cdr3_nt: TGTGCCAGCAGTGCGGGTTTCGAGCAGTACTTC
cdr3_aa: CASSAGFEQYF

d_call: -
j_call: TRBJ1-1
clone_size: -
v_call: TRBV9
cdr3_nt: TGTGCCAGCAGCGACGCCGGGACATCGAACACTGAAGCTTTCTTT
cdr3_aa: CASSDAGTSNTEAFF

d_call: TRBD2
j_call: TRBJ2-5
clone_size: -
v_call: TRBV19
cdr3_nt: TGTGCCAGTAGTATCATAGCGGGGGGGAAAGAGACCCAGTACTTC
cdr3_aa: CASSIIAGGKETQYF

d_call: -
j_call: TRBJ1-3
clone_size: -
v_call: TRBV19
cdr3_nt: TGTGCCAGTAGTTCATCTTCTTTTAACTCTGGAAACACCATATATTTT
cdr3_aa: CASSSSSFNSGNTIYF

d_call: TRBD1
j_call: TRBJ1-2
clone_size: -
v_call: TRBV7-3
cdr3_nt: TGTGCCAGCAGCTTGAGGGAGGGGGCGAGCGGCTTCCTTAACTATGGCTACACCTTC
cdr3_aa: CASSLREGASGFLNYGYTF

d_call: TRBD1
j_call: TRBJ2-7
clone_size: -
v_call: TRBV7-9
cdr3_nt: TGTGCCAGCAGCGAGGACAGGGCCCAATTC
cdr3_aa: CASSEDRAQF

d_call: TRBD2
j_call: TRBJ2-2
clone_size: -
v_call: TRBV30
cdr3_nt: TGTGCCTGGATACCGGGACTAGTGGTACCCGGGGAGCTGTTTTTT
cdr3_aa: CAWIPGLVVPGELFF

d_call: -
j_call: TRBJ2-7
clone_size: -
v_call: TRBV5-1
cdr3_nt: TGCGCCAGCAGCTTGGCCCCGGCAGGACCGTCCCACGAGCAGTACTTC
cdr3_aa: CASSLAPAGPSHEQYF

d_call: -
j_call: TRBJ2-2
clone_size: -
v_call: TRBV5-4
cdr3_nt: TGTGCCAGCAGCCCCGGAGGAAACACCGGGGAGCTGTTTTTT
cdr3_aa: CASSPGGNTGELFF

d_call: -
j_call: TRBJ2-2
clone_size: -
v_call: TRBV7-9
cdr3_nt: TGTGCCACCCATGGTCAGTCGAACACCGGGGAGCTGTTTTTT
cdr3_aa: CATHGQSNTGELFF

d_call: -
j_call: TRBJ1-1
clone_size: -
v_call: TRBV7-2
cdr3_nt: TGTGCCAGCAGCTTTCCGAACACTGAAGCTTTCTTT
cdr3_aa: CASSFPNTEAFF

d_call: -
j_call: TRBJ1-2
clone_size: -
v_call: TRBV25-1
cdr3_nt: TGTGCCAGCAGCGTCAATGGGGGAAGAGGCTACACCTTC
cdr3_aa: CASSVNGGRGYTF

d_call: -
j_call: TRBJ1-6
clone_size: -
v_call: TRBV28
cdr3_nt: TGTGCCAGCAGTTTCGGACCACGGGGGCCCCTCCACTTT
cdr3_aa: CASSFGPRGPLHF

d_call: -
j_call: TRBJ1-2
clone_size: -
v_call: TRBV19
cdr3_nt: TGTGCCAGCAACCCCCAGGGAAGTAACTATGGCTACACCTTC
cdr3_aa: CASNPQGSNYGYTF

d_call: -
j_call: TRBJ1-2
clone_size: -
v_call: TRBV7-8
cdr3_nt: TGTGCCAGCAGCTTAGCGAGGAAGGGGCGAGATGGCTACACCTTC
cdr3_aa: CASSLARKGRDGYTF

d_call: -
j_call: TRBJ2-5
clone_size: -
v_call: TRBV6-1
cdr3_nt: TGTGCCAGCACCATAACCCGACTAATCCCCGAGACCCAGTACTTC
cdr3_aa: CASTITRLIPETQYF

d_call: TRBD2
j_call: TRBJ2-2
clone_size: -
v_call: TRBV9
cdr3_nt: TGTGCCAGCAGTACCTTCGGGGAGGGACCGCCCGACGGGGAGCTGTTTTTT
cdr3_aa: CASSTFGEGPPDGELFF

d_call: TRBD2
j_call: TRBJ2-5
clone_size: -
v_call: TRBV7-9
cdr3_nt: TGTGCCAGCAGCTTCAGTTGGGTAGCGGGAGTTGAGACCCAGTACTTC
cdr3_aa: CASSFSWVAGVETQYF

d_call: -
j_call: TRBJ2-7
clone_size: -
v_call: TRBV7-6
cdr3_nt: TGTGCCAGCAGCTCGGGACACCACAGAGGGGACGAGCAGTACTTC
cdr3_aa: CASSSGHHRGDEQYF

d_call: TRBD1
j_call: TRBJ2-7
clone_size: -
v_call: TRBV7-7
cdr3_nt: TGTGCTAGCAGCCCCGGGACAGGGGGGTCCTACGAGCAGTACTTC
cdr3_aa: CASSPGTGGSYEQYF

d_call: -
j_call: TRBJ1-5
clone_size: -
v_call: TRBV7-9
cdr3_nt: TGTGCCAGCAGCCCTACTCCTGCAGGGAAGTGGAGCAATCAGCCCCAGCATTTT
cdr3_aa: CASSPTPAGKWSNQPQHF

d_call: TRBD1
j_call: TRBJ1-1
clone_size: -
v_call: TRBV27
cdr3_nt: TGTGCCAGCAGTTCACAAAGGACAGGGAACACTGAAGCTTTCTTT
cdr3_aa: CASSSQRTGNTEAFF

d_call: TRBD2
j_call: TRBJ2-7
clone_size: -
v_call: TRBV7-2
cdr3_nt: TGTGCCAGCAGCTTAGGGGGTCTAGCGGGAGGCTACGAGCAGTACTTC
cdr3_aa: CASSLGGLAGGYEQYF

d_call: TRBD2
j_call: TRBJ2-7
clone_size: -
v_call: TRBV4-3
cdr3_nt: TGCGCCAGCAGCCAGGATGCTAGCGGGCTTTACGAGCAGTACTTC
cdr3_aa: CASSQDASGLYEQYF

d_call: -
j_call: TRBJ2-3
clone_size: -
v_call: TRBV19
cdr3_nt: TGTGCCAGTAGTATACCCGGTACCCGAGATACGCAGTATTTT
cdr3_aa: CASSIPGTRDTQYF

d_call: -
j_call: TRBJ2-3
clone_size: -
v_call: TRBV28
cdr3_nt: TGTGCCAGCAGTTTGGGAACTTACTTAGGCAAAGGGACGGATACGCAGTATTTT
cdr3_aa: CASSLGTYLGKGTDTQYF

d_call: -
j_call: TRBJ1-5
clone_size: -
v_call: TRBV27
cdr3_nt: TGTGCCAGCAGTGACCGGGACGGCGCCTATAGCAATCAGCCCCAGCATTTT
cdr3_aa: CASSDRDGAYSNQPQHF

d_call: -
j_call: TRBJ2-7
clone_size: -
v_call: TRBV10-3
cdr3_nt: TGTGCCATCAGTGACGATCCCCACGAGCAGTACTTC
cdr3_aa: CAISDDPHEQYF

d_call: TRBD1
j_call: TRBJ2-7
clone_size: -
v_call: TRBV18
cdr3_nt: TGTGCCAGCTCCCGGGACAGGGGGGCCTACGAGCAGTACTTC
cdr3_aa: CASSRDRGAYEQYF

d_call: -
j_call: TRBJ1-4
clone_size: -
v_call: TRBV9
cdr3_nt: TGTGCCAGCAGCCCGCGGGATTTTGAAAAACTGTTTTTT
cdr3_aa: CASSPRDFEKLFF

d_call: TRBD1
j_call: TRBJ1-6
clone_size: -
v_call: TRBV4-3
cdr3_nt: TGCGCCAGCAGCCAAGATACAGGGGAGGGTTCACCCCTCCACTTT
cdr3_aa: CASSQDTGEGSPLHF

d_call: -
j_call: TRBJ2-7
clone_size: -
v_call: TRBV21-1
cdr3_nt: TGTGCCAGCAGCGGGAGCTCCTACGAGCAGTACTTC
cdr3_aa: CASSGSSYEQYF

d_call: -
j_call: TRBJ2-3
clone_size: -
v_call: TRBV4-1
cdr3_nt: TGCGCCAGCAGCCAAGAGTCCGGACTCATTTGGACAGATACGCAGTATTTT
cdr3_aa: CASSQESGLIWTDTQYF

d_call: -
j_call: TRBJ2-2
clone_size: -
v_call: TRBV30
cdr3_nt: TGTGCCTGGAGTCTTGGGTCTACGGGCGGGGAGCTGTTTTTT
cdr3_aa: CAWSLGSTGGELFF

d_call: -
j_call: TRBJ1-2
clone_size: -
v_call: TRBV11-3
cdr3_nt: TGTGCCAGCAGCAAATTGACAGATTATGGCTACACCTTC
cdr3_aa: CASSKLTDYGYTF

d_call: TRBD2
j_call: TRBJ2-3
clone_size: -
v_call: TRBV11-2
cdr3_nt: TGTGCCAGCGTCCCCGGGACTAGCGGGAGTTGGACAGATACGCAGTATTTT
cdr3_aa: CASVPGTSGSWTDTQYF

d_call: -
j_call: TRBJ1-3
clone_size: few
v_call: TRBV30
cdr3_nt: TGTGCCTGGAGTCGACAGGGAAACACCATATATTTT
cdr3_aa: CAWSRQGNTIYF

d_call: -
j_call: TRBJ2-2
clone_size: -
v_call: TRBV5-1
cdr3_nt: TGCGCCAGCAGTTCCGATACCGGGACAACCGGGGAGCTGTTTTTT
cdr3_aa: CASSSDTGTTGELFF